This T cell receptor beta chain was found in a study of T cells after somatic rescue of genetic block. Germline loops: CDR1 SGHDN, CDR2 FVKESK. The length of the CDR3 is 17 residues. V lost 0 bases and J lost 11; bases outside the gene matches: 13. This table comes from immunoSEQ multiplex PCR, and its TCRdb copy is limited to in-frame clones, with some not included. Of around 67,000 clones in the sample, approximately 90% are singletons; the top ten hold around 3%. The rearrangement links TRBV14 to TRBJ2-1; TRBD2 agrees at 10 bases. This clonotype was sampled from a middle-aged man. The sequencing input was peripheral blood mononuclear cells (PBMCs). The CDR3 DNA sequence: TGTGCCAGCAGCCAAGATTACGTAGCGGGAGGTACGGCACAGCAGTTCTTC. Translated, it gives CASSQDYVAGGTAQQFF. Using reference TRBV14 and TRBJ2-1 for the parts outside the CDR3, the full variable domain is EAGVTQFPSHSVIEKGQTVTLRCDPISGHDNLYWYRRVMGKEIKFLLHFVKESKQDESGMPNNRFLAERTGGTYSTLKVQPAELEDSGVYFCASSQDYVAGGTAQQFFGPGTRLTVL.